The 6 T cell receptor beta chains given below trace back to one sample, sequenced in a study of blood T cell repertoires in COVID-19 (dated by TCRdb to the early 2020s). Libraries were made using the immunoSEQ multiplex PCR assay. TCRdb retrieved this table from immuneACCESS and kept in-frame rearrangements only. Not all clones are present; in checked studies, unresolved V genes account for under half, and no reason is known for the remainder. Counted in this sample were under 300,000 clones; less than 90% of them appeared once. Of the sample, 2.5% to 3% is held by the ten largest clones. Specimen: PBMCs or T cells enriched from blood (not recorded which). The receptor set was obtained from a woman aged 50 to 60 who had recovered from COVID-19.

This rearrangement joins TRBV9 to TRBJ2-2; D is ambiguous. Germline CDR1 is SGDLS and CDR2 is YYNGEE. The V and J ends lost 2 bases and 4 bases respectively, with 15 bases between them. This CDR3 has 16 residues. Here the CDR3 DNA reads TGTGCCAGCAGCGTGGATCCCCAGCGCGCCACCGGGGAGCTGTTTTTT. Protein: CASSVDPQRATGELFF.

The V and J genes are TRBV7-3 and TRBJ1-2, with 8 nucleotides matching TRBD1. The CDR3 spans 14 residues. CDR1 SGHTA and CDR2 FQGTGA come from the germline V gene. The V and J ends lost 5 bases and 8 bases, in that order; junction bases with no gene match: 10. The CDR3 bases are TGTGCCAGCAGCCCAGGGGGCCAGGATTTGGGCTACACCTTC. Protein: CASSPGGQDLGYTF. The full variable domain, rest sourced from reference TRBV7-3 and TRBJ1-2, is GAGVSQTPSNKVTEKGKYVELRCDPISGHTALYWYRQSLGQGPEFLIYFQGTGAADDSGLPNDRFFAVRPEGSVSTLKIQRTERGDSAVYLCASSPGGQDLGYTFGSGTRLTVV.

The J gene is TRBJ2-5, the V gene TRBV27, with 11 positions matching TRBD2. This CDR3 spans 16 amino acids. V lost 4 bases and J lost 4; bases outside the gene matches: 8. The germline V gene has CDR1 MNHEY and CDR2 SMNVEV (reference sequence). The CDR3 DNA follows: TGTGCCAGCAGTTCACATAGCGGGGGGGCTAGAGAGACCCAGTACTTC. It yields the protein CASSSHSGGARETQYF.

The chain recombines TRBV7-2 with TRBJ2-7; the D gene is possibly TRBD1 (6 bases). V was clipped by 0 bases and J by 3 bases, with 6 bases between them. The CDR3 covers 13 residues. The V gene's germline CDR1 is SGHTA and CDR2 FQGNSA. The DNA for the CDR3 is TGTGCCAGCAGCTTAGCCAGGGGCTACGAGCAGTACTTC. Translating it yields CASSLARGYEQYF.

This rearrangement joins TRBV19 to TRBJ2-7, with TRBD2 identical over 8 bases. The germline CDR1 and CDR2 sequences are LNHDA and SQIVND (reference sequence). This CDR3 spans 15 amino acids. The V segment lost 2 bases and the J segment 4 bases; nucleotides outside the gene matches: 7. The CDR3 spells CASSILSGSAYEQYF. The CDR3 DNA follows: TGTGCCAGTAGTATACTGAGCGGGAGTGCGTACGAGCAGTACTTC. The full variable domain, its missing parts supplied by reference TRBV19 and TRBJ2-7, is DGGITQSPKYLFRKEGQNVTLSCEQNLNHDAMYWYRQDPGQGLRLIYYSQIVNDFQKGDIAEGYSVSREKKESFPLTVTSAQKNPTAFYLCASSILSGSAYEQYFGPGTRLTVT.

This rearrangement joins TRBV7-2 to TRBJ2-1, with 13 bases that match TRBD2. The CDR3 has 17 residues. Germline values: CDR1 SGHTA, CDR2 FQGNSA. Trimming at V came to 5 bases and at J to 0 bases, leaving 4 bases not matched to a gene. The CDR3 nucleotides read TGTGCCAGCAGCCTACTAGCGGGAGGGGGCTCCTACAATGAGCAGTTCTTC. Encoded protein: CASSLLAGGGSYNEQFF.